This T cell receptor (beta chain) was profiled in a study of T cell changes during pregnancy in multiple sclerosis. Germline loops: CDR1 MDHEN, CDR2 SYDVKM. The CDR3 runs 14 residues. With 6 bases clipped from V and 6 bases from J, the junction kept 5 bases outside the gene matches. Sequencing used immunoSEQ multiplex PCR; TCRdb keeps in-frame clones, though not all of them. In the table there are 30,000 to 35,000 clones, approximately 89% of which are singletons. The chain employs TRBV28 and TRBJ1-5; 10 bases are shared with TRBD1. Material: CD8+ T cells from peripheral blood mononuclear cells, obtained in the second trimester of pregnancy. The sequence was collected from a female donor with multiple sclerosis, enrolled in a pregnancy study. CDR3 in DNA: TGTGCCAGCAGATCCGGGACAGGGGCTCAGCCCCAGCATTTT. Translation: CASRSGTGAQPQHF.